The present T cell receptor beta chain was sequenced within a study of Graves' ophthalmopathy and Graves' hyperthyroidism. Other autoimmune diseases, uncontrolled infections, pregnancy or lactation ruled patients out of participation. Diagnoses were established from clinical symptoms, serum thyroxine, TRAb, thyroid ultrasound and orbital computed tomography. RNA transcripts were the source from which TCR beta CDR3 regions were amplified. An initial RT-PCR round employing HTBI primers preceded a second-round multiplex PCR. TCRdb fed the multiplex PCR reads into MiXCR, producing one record per CDR3 protein. The sample has about 14,000 distinct CDR3 sequences; approximately 51% are singletons. CDR1 and CDR2 from the germline V gene are SGDLS and YYNGEE. The CDR3 has 15 residues. J lost 8 bases, V lost 3 bases, and 7 bases had no gene match.

Sequences were obtained from peripheral blood. This receptor was obtained from a woman aged 25-40 years with Graves' ophthalmopathy. V and J are TRBV9 and TRBJ2-1; 11 bases match TRBD2. CDR3 loop: CASSGGTSGSYEQFF. As DNA, the CDR3 is TGTGCCAGCAGCGGAGGTACTAGCGGGAGTTATGAGCAGTTCTTC. Based on the CDR3 plus reference TRBV9 and TRBJ2-1, the full variable domain is DSGVTQTPKHLITATGQRVTLRCSPRSGDLSVYWYQQSLDQGLQFLIQYYNGEERAKGNILERFSAQQFPDLHSELNLSSLELGDSALYFCASSGGTSGSYEQFFGPGTRLTVL.